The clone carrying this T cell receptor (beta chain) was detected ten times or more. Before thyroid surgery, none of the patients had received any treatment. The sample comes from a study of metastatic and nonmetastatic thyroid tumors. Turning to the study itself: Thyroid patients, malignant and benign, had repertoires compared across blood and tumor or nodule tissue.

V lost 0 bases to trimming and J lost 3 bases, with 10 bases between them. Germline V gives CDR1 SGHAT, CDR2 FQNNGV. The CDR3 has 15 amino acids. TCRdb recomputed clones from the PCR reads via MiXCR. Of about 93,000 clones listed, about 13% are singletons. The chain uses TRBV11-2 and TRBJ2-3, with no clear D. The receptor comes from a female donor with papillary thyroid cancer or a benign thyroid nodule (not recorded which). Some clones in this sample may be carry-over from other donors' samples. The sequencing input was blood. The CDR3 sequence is CASSLESDFTDTQYF. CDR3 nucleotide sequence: TGTGCCAGCAGCTTAGAATCCGACTTTACAGATACGCAGTATTTT.